The source of this T cell receptor beta chain is a study of T cells after yellow fever vaccination (dated by TCRdb to the late 2010s). Broadly, across the study: The SMART-Seq v4 Ultra Low Input RNA kit was used to prepare libraries from fractions with low cell numbers. To follow T-cell clones before and after primary and booster YFV17D yellow fever vaccination, bulk TCR alpha and beta repertoires were sequenced over time. The cohort comprised two healthy male donors, one aged 18 to 30 and one aged 30 to 40 years. Blood was collected at multiple timepoints before and after primary and secondary immunization, and bulk PBMC replicates and cell subsets were isolated. On the study overall, not on this receptor specifically: Compared with the primary T-cell response, the secondary T-cell response was weaker but faster, peaking on day 5 rather than day 15. After the booster, most of the clones that had expanded following primary vaccination were detected again (96% of CD4 and roughly 90% of CD8), which suggests that memory was broadly maintained. The study included only a couple of donors, which limits how far the findings can be generalized. Because abundant contaminating clonotypes from the bulk population could be contained in FACS-sorted repertoires, computational filtering was required. A small fraction of clonotypes appeared in both the CD4 and CD8 compartments, likely as a result of convergent recombination.

Counted from cysteine to phenylalanine, this CDR3 has 13 amino acids. The only DNA kept is the CDR3, 39 bases in frame from the first base. The trim is 4 bases for V and 0 bases for J, with a gap of 8 bases between the germline ends. Looking up the germline V gene yields CDR1 SQVTM and CDR2 ANQGSEA. TCR cDNA was synthesized by 5'RACE template switching, which introduced a universal primer site and unique molecular identifiers. cDNA synthesis was primed from both the TCR alpha and TCR beta constant segments. Libraries were amplified in two PCR steps, with sample barcodes and sequencing adapters added in the second step. Libraries were sequenced on Illumina HiSeq 2500 (2x100 bp) or NovaSeq (2x150 bp). Per the original workflow: Demultiplexing of reads and collapsing into UMI consensus sequences were performed with MIGEC, and V(D)J alignment was carried out with MiXCR. Vaccine-responding clonotypes were identified with edgeR using replicate PBMC samples, with FDR below 0.01 and a log2 fold change above 5 up to day 15 being required. Each bulk clonotype received a CD4 or CD8 identity based on whether the sequenced CD4 or CD8 repertoire contained that clonotype at higher abundance. TCRdb handled the public reads itself, with Q25 trimming in fastp and clone calling in MiXCR, and kept productive beta chains. Every entry covers one CDR3 protein and lists the most common genes and DNA from its rows. The V and J calls, along with clone size, are taken from TCRdb and not from the paper's own processing. Within this sample are about 240,000 distinct CDR3 sequences, with 6.5% to 8.5% of them counted one time only. About 0.9% of the sample is in the top ten clones.

As regards this clonotype: The antigen this receptor binds is unknown. There are no base qualities to consult, and no much larger clone falls within one base.

Per the publication, the treatment or condition label means: live attenuated yellow fever vaccine strain. PBMCs were isolated from peripheral blood using a standard Ficoll-Paque protocol. CD4 and CD8 T-cell fractions were isolated with Dynabeads CD4 and CD8 positive selection kits. TriZol was used to extract RNA from bulk PBMCs, from CD4 and CD8 fractions, and from dextramer-positive and dextramer-negative fractions. This clonotype was obtained from a man aged 30 to 45 who received the YFV17D yellow fever vaccine. The sequences come from CD4+ T cells sorted from PBMCs, collected 15 days after the yellow fever booster vaccination. This chain joins TRBV29-1 to TRBJ2-3; the D gene cannot be resolved reliably. The CDR3 sequence is CSVGRDSTDTQYF. Read as DNA, the sequence is TGCAGCGTTGGCCGAGACAGCACAGATACGCAGTATTTT.